This TCR beta chain was recorded in a study of blood T cell repertoires in COVID-19. The assay was immunoSEQ multiplex PCR, and TCRdb's table has in-frame clones only and misses some. The sample includes more than 200,000 clones, 81% seen only once; the top ten take approximately 7.9%. V lost 0 bases, J lost 7 bases, and 6 bases stayed unmatched. The CDR3 runs to 15 residues. Per the germline V gene, CDR1 is SGHAT and CDR2 is FQNNGV. The clonotype originates from a woman older than 75 with acute or convalescent COVID-19. Sequenced input: peripheral blood. V is TRBV11-2 and J is TRBJ2-5, with 9 bases that match TRBD2. CDR3 nucleotides: TGTGCCAGCAGCTTAGAAAGTGGCGGGAGGGCGACCCAGTACTTC. Amino acids: CASSLESGGRATQYF.